One sample yielded the 27 T cell receptor beta chains listed below, sequenced in a study of early stage breast cancer tumors. Assay: immunoSEQ multiplex PCR; the TCRdb copy retains only in-frame clones and omits some. The sample includes some 41,000 clones, 70% to 80% of them seen just once. The material sequenced was blood. The receptors shown here come from a person in their fifties with breast cancer.

The chain is built from TRBV18 and TRBJ2-7; D may be TRBD1 (6 bases). This CDR3 has 13 residues. Germline lookup yields CDR1 KGHSH and CDR2 LQKENI. Trimming removed 4 bases at V and 3 bases at J, with 10 bases between. The CDR3 DNA reads as TGTGCCAGCTCACTCGGACAGAACTACGAGCAGTACTTC. Translating gives CASSLGQNYEQYF.

V gene TRBV7-2 combines with J gene TRBJ1-1, with 7 bases aligning to TRBD1. Germline V gene data show CDR1 as SGHTA and CDR2 as FQGNSA. V lost 5 bases to trimming and J lost 0 bases; unmatched junction nucleotides: 3. The CDR3 totals 14 residues. This CDR3 is CASSPDRLNTEAFF. In DNA form, the CDR3 reads TGTGCCAGCAGCCCGGACAGGTTGAACACTGAAGCTTTCTTT.

The chain recombines TRBV7-2 with TRBJ2-5, with 11 bases identical to TRBD2. V gave up 5 bases and J gave up 5 bases; unmatched junction bases: 4. This CDR3 has 14 residues. The germline V gene encodes CDR1 SGHTA and CDR2 FQGNSA. The CDR3: CASSVLAGGETQYF. CDR3 coding DNA: TGTGCCAGCAGCGTCCTAGCGGGAGGCGAGACCCAGTACTTC.

This clone has a single count. The chain couples TRBV6-5 to TRBJ1-1, with no clear D. CDR1 and CDR2 from the germline V gene are MNHEY and SVGAGI. The V end was cut by 4 bases, the J end by 5 bases, with 11 bases between. The CDR3 consists of 13 residues. The CDR3 nucleotides read TGTGCCAGCAGTTTGGTCTCCGGGACTGAAGCTTTCTTT. This sequence encodes CASSLVSGTEAFF.

This clone was seen a few times. The chain links TRBV25-1 to TRBJ2-4, with 10 bases aligning to TRBD2. The CDR3 totals 17 residues. The junction had 3 bases not matched to a gene; V was cut back by 1 base and J by 0 bases. CDR1 and CDR2 from the germline V gene are MGHDK and SYGVNS. The CDR3 bases are TGTGCCAGCAGTGAATTACTAGCGGGAAGAGCCAAAAACATTCAGTACTTC. This codes for CASSELLAGRAKNIQYF.

This chain links TRBV5-1 with TRBJ2-2, with 7 bases that match TRBD1. Per the germline V gene, CDR1 is SGHRS and CDR2 is YFSETQ. V shed 4 bases and J 6 bases; nucleotides not matched to a gene: 9. The CDR3 extends over 15 amino acids. The CDR3 loop is CASSPDRPIPGELFF. CDR3 in DNA: TGCGCCAGCAGCCCGGACAGGCCAATTCCCGGGGAGCTGTTTTTT.

This clone was picked up a small number of times. The rearrangement joins TRBV5-4 to TRBJ2-5, with D possibly being TRBD1 (5 bases). This CDR3 region has 12 residues. V lost 7 bases to trimming and J lost 2 bases, with 9 bases between them. Germline V CDR1 and CDR2: SGHNT, YYREEE (reference sequence). CDR3 region: CASSQVQETQYF. DNA of the CDR3: TGTGCCAGCTCACAGGTTCAAGAGACCCAGTACTTC.

CDR3 protein: CAWSRGWGDGYTF. The CDR3 nucleotides read TGTGCCTGGAGCCGAGGGTGGGGAGACGGCTACACCTTC. This sequence joins TRBV30 and TRBJ1-2, with D hard to call. Germline loops: CDR1 GTSNPN, CDR2 SVGIG (reference sequence). This CDR3 spans 13 amino acids. V lost 3 bases and J 8 bases, leaving 16 bases between the germline ends.

A remark on this clone: Germline and junction disagree at one end, which may indicate a read error. The CDR3 is CASSVGGQKNTEAFF. The CDR3 DNA is TGTGCCAGCAGCGTAGGGGGACAAAAGAACACTGAAGCTTTCTTT. The genes are TRBV13 and TRBJ1-1; tentatively, D is TRBD1 (6 bases). This CDR3 contains 15 residues. Germline V lookup: CDR1 PRHDT, CDR2 FYEKMQ (reference sequence).

CDR3 sequence reads: CASSIRTSEQYV. The CDR3 nucleotides are TGTGCCAGCAGCATACGTACGTCGGAGCAGTACGTC. The rearrangement links TRBV13 to TRBJ2-7; D unresolved. The CDR3 runs to 12 residues. From germline, CDR1 is PRHDT and CDR2 FYEKMQ (reference sequence). V was shortened by 5 bases and J by 7 bases, with 12 bases between the two germline ends.

The J gene is TRBJ2-3, the V gene TRBV7-2; 8 nucleotides agree with TRBD2. This CDR3 region has 15 residues. With 3 bases clipped from V and 5 bases from J, the junction kept 7 bases outside the gene matches. CDR1 and CDR2 (germline): SGHTA, FQGNSA. The CDR3 DNA reads as TGTGCCAGCAGCTTCCGGGGGGGCCGCGGAGATACGCAGTATTTT. Residues: CASSFRGGRGDTQYF.

The rearrangement links TRBV2 to TRBJ1-5; the match to TRBD1 covers 9 bases. Germline values: CDR1 SNHLY, CDR2 FYNNEI. This CDR3 is 14 amino acids long. The V segment lost 8 bases and the J segment 2 bases; nucleotides outside the gene matches: 4. The CDR3 is CASARQGGNQPQHF. For the CDR3, the DNA is TGTGCCAGCGCCAGACAGGGGGGCAATCAGCCCCAGCATTTT.

V and J are TRBV6-6 and TRBJ2-4; D is undetermined. Germline V gives CDR1 MNHNY, CDR2 SVGAGI (reference sequence). This CDR3 contains 12 residues. Trimming took off 5 bases at V and 8 bases at J, with 10 bases between the two ends. CDR3: CASSESLDIQYF. The DNA for the CDR3 is TGTGCCAGCAGTGAGTCCCTGGACATTCAGTACTTC.

The rearrangement uses TRBV11-2 and TRBJ2-5, with 7 positions matching TRBD2. The germline V gene encodes CDR1 SGHAT and CDR2 FQNNGV. With V trimmed by 4 bases and J by 2 bases, 10 bases remained unmatched. The CDR3 is 16 amino acids. CDR3 region: CASSSGEGIPQETQYF. CDR3 DNA: TGTGCCAGCAGCTCCGGGGAGGGGATCCCGCAAGAGACCCAGTACTTC. Drawing the rest from reference TRBV11-2 and TRBJ2-5, the complete variable domain is EAGVAQSPRYKIIEKRQSVAFWCNPISGHATLYWYQQILGQGPKLLIQFQNNGVVDDSQLPKDRFSAERLKGVDSTLKIQPAKLEDSAVYLCASSSGEGIPQETQYFGPGTRLLVL.

The chain carries TRBV4-1 and TRBJ1-2; maybe TRBD1 (6 bases). The V gene's germline CDR1 is MGHRA and CDR2 YSYEKL. There are 16 residues in the CDR3. The V end was cut by 0 bases, the J end by 8 bases, with 19 bases between. CDR3 DNA: TGCGCCAGCAGCCAAGATGTAAGGGGGAACGTCTGGGGCTACACCTTC. Encoded protein: CASSQDVRGNVWGYTF.

The chain recombines TRBV7-2 with TRBJ2-2; TRBD2 matches at 7 bases. The CDR3 has 17 amino acids. CDR1 and CDR2 (germline): SGHTA, FQGNSA. V lost 0 bases and J lost 4; bases outside the gene matches: 8. The chain's CDR3 is CASSLAPGGFGTGELFF. CDR3 nucleotides: TGTGCCAGCAGCTTAGCTCCCGGGGGGTTTGGCACCGGGGAGCTGTTTTTT. The full variable domain, rest sourced from reference TRBV7-2 and TRBJ2-2, is GAGVSQSPSNKVTEKGKDVELRCDPISGHTALYWYRQSLGQGLEFLIYFQGNSAPDKSGLPSDRFSAERTGGSVSTLTIQRTQQEDSAVYLCASSLAPGGFGTGELFFGEGSRLTVL.

The CDR3: CASSLAPGDTDTQYF. The CDR3 coding sequence is TGTGCCAGCAGCTTAGCTCCGGGTGACACAGATACGCAGTATTTT. The chain recombines TRBV7-2 with TRBJ2-3, with unresolved D. The V and J ends lost 0 bases and 2 bases respectively, with 9 bases between them. The germline V gene encodes CDR1 SGHTA and CDR2 FQGNSA. The CDR3 covers 15 residues. Full variable domain (rest looked up from reference TRBV7-2 and TRBJ2-3): GAGVSQSPSNKVTEKGKDVELRCDPISGHTALYWYRQSLGQGLEFLIYFQGNSAPDKSGLPSDRFSAERTGGSVSTLTIQRTQQEDSAVYLCASSLAPGDTDTQYFGPGTRLTVL.

The V call is TRBV4-2, the J call TRBJ1-2, with TRBD1 as a possible D gene (6 bases). The germline V gene has CDR1 LGHNA and CDR2 YNFKEQ. V dropped 1 base and J dropped 2 bases, with 14 bases sitting between them. The CDR3 loop spans 16 amino acids. The CDR3: CASSQGGQRGNYGYTF. Written as DNA, the CDR3 is TGTGCCAGCAGCCAAGGAGGACAGCGGGGAAACTATGGCTACACCTTC.

The rearrangement uses TRBV11-2 and TRBJ1-4, with 9 bases fitting TRBD1. CDR3 length equals 15 residues. Looked up from germline, CDR1 is SGHAT and CDR2 is FQNNGV. V lost 2 bases to trimming and J lost 5 bases; unmatched junction nucleotides: 3. CDR3 residues: CASSLSGTGNEKLFF. In DNA, the CDR3 is TGTGCCAGCAGCTTATCAGGGACAGGGAATGAAAAACTGTTTTTT.

This chain links TRBV7-8 with TRBJ1-2; 8 bases line up with TRBD1. There are 17 residues in the CDR3. Trimming at V came to 5 bases and at J to 1 base, leaving 12 bases not matched to a gene. In germline, CDR1 is SGHVS, CDR2 FQNEAQ. The DNA of the CDR3 is TGTGCCAGCAGCCCCCGGACAGGGAGTCGGGGTAACTATGGCTACACCTTC. Its translation is CASSPRTGSRGNYGYTF.

This chain joins TRBV2 and TRBJ1-2, with no clear D. The CDR3 spans 14 residues. Per the germline V gene, CDR1 is SNHLY and CDR2 is FYNNEI. V was clipped by 3 bases and J by 4 bases, with 12 bases between them. CDR3 nucleotides: TGTGCCAGCAGTGATGGGTGGGCAATCTATGGCTACACCTTC. Protein product: CASSDGWAIYGYTF.

The sample holds a few counts of this clone. The rearrangement links TRBV7-2 to TRBJ1-4; D ambiguous. V dropped 5 bases and J dropped 0 bases, with 4 bases sitting between them. The germline CDR1 and CDR2 sequences are SGHTA and FQGNSA. CDR3 length: 13 residues. In DNA, the CDR3 is TGTGCCAGCAGCCCTGCAACTAATGAAAAACTGTTTTTT. This encodes CASSPATNEKLFF.

This clone was recorded once. The rearrangement links TRBV19 to TRBJ1-1; tentatively, D is TRBD1 (6 bases). This CDR3 contains 17 residues. V gave up 6 bases and J gave up 1 base, with 21 bases separating them. CDR1 is LNHDA and CDR2 is SQIVND in the germline V gene (reference sequence). The CDR3 DNA is TGTGCCAGTAGGGAGGACAGTTCCCCCACAAGGAACACTGAAGCTTTCTTT. Protein: CASREDSSPTRNTEAFF.

V gene TRBV9 combines with J gene TRBJ2-1; D perhaps matches TRBD1 (6 bases). The CDR3 sequence is 14 residues long. Germline loops: CDR1 SGDLS, CDR2 YYNGEE. Deletions cut 1 base from V and 5 bases from J, with 10 bases between. CDR3 region: CASSVTGFNNEQFF. CDR3 DNA: TGTGCCAGCAGCGTAACAGGGTTCAACAATGAGCAGTTCTTC.

The V and J genes are TRBV27 and TRBJ1-2, with D perhaps matching TRBD1 (6 bases). V lost 0 bases and J 9 bases, leaving 14 bases between the germline ends. Germline values: CDR1 MNHEY, CDR2 SMNVEV (reference sequence). This CDR3 is built from 14 residues. CDR3 DNA sequence: TGTGCCAGCAGTTTATCGGGGGGGCAGGGAAGCTACACCTTC. It codes for CASSLSGGQGSYTF.

CDR3 in amino acids: CASSSDRGRTPLHF. CDR3 nucleotide sequence: TGTGCCAGCAGTTCGGACAGGGGTCGGACACCCCTCCACTTT. The V call is TRBV6-5, the J call TRBJ1-6, with 9 bases matching TRBD1. Germline V lookup: CDR1 MNHEY, CDR2 SVGAGI. The CDR3 runs 14 residues. The ends lost 4 bases at V and 11 bases at J; junction bases unmatched: 6.

This clone was detected only a few times. The V call is TRBV19, the J call TRBJ1-1; D may be TRBD1 (5 bases). The CDR3 loop spans 11 amino acids. V lost 4 bases to trimming and J lost 8 bases, with 8 bases between them. Germline V gene sequence: CDR1 LNHDA, CDR2 SQIVND (reference sequence). CDR3 DNA sequence: TGTGCCAGTAGTACAGGGTGGGAAGCTTTCTTT. Protein product: CASSTGWEAFF.